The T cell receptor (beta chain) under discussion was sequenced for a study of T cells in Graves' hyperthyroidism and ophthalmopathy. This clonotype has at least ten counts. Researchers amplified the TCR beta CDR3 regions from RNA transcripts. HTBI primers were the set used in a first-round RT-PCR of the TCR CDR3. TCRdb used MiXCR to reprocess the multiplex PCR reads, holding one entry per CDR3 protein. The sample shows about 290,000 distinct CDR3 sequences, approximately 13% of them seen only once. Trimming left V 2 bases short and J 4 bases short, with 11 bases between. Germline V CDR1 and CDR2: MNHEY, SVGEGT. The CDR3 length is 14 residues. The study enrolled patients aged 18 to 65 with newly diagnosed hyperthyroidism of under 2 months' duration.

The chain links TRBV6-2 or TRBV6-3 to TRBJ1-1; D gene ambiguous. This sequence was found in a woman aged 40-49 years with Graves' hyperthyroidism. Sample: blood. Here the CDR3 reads CASSYETGSTEAFF. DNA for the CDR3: TGTGCCAGCAGTTACGAAACGGGGAGCACTGAAGCTTTCTTT.